This T cell receptor (beta chain) was captured in a study of PD-L1 blockade in urothelial cancer. General observations from the study: By 3 weeks, tumor-associated blood clones had expanded more in durable-benefit patients.

Here immunoSEQ multiplex PCR was the method, and the copy in TCRdb shows in-frame clones only, minus some. This table holds about 52,000 clones, approximately 84% found once. The CDR3 totals 16 residues. V was pared by 0 bases and J by 2 bases, with 14 bases between. Germline V gene sequence: CDR1 MNHEY, CDR2 SMNVEV (reference sequence). Time point: pretreatment peripheral blood. About this clone: Its specificity is not known.

The rearrangement joins TRBV27 to TRBJ2-7; D uncertain. The receptor's source is a man in his fifties or sixties with urothelial cancer. The source material was PBMCs, sampled around atezolizumab (anti-PD-L1) treatment. CDR3 protein: CASSLSEQNLPYEQYF. The CDR3 DNA is TGTGCCAGCAGTTTATCTGAACAAAATCTTCCCTACGAGCAGTACTTC.